This record concerns one T cell receptor (beta chain) sequence. In terms of age and location, participants ranged from roughly 18 to 100 years and lived in approximately 24 US areas. Recovery meant two consecutive negative NP/OP PCR tests, professional clearance, or resolved symptoms. The data were taken from a study of blood T cell repertoires in COVID-19. The ends were cut back, 5 bases at V and 5 bases at J, with 12 bases in the middle. CDR1 LNHNV and CDR2 YYDKDF come from the germline V gene (reference sequence). The CDR3 extends over 13 amino acids. The authors' processing: Nucleated cell number was recorded as an estimate derived from reference gene primer amplification. This table comes from immunoSEQ multiplex PCR, and its TCRdb copy is limited to in-frame clones, with some not included. The DNA gave D and trimming, while V, J and clone size come from that table. Found here are a few hundred thousand clones, roughly 88% of them singletons; the top ten hold 2.2%.

The V gene is TRBV15, the J gene TRBJ1-1, with D perhaps TRBD1 (5 bases). Sequenced: PBMCs or T cells enriched from blood (not recorded which). The TCR sequence derives from a man aged 30 to 45 who had recovered from COVID-19. Here the CDR3 reads CATSDNAGTEAFF. In DNA, the CDR3 is TGTGCCACCAGCGATAATGCAGGGACTGAAGCTTTCTTT.